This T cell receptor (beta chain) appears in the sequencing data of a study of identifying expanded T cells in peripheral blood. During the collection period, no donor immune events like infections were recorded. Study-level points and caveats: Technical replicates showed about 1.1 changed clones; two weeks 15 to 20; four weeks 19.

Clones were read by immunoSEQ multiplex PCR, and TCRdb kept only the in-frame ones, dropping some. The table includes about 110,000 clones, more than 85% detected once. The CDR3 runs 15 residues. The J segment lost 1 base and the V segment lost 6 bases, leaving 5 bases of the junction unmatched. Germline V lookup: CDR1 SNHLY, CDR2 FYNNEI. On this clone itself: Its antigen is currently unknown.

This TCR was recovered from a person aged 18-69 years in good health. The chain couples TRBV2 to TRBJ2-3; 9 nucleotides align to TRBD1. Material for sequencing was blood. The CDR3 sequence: CASRETGGGTDTQYF. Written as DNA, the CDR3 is TGTGCCAGCAGGGAAACAGGGGGCGGCACAGATACGCAGTATTTT.